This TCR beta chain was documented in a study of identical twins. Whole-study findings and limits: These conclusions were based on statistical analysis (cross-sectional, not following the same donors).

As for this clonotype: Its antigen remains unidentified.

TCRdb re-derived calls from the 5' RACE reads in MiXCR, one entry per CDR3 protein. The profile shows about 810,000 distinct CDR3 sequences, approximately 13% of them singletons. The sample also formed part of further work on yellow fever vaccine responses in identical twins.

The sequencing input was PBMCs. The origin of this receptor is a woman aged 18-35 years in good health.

The CDR3 DNA follows: TGCAGTGCTAGAGATCCCGGGACTGGGACCTCCGGGGATGAGCAGTTCTTC. Translating gives CSARDPGTGTSGDEQFF. The chain carries TRBV20-1 and TRBJ2-1; TRBD2 is a possible D gene (6 bases). From germline, CDR1 is DFQATT and CDR2 SNEGSKA (reference sequence). CDR3 length: 17 residues. Trimming took off 0 bases at V and 8 bases at J, with 23 bases between the two ends.